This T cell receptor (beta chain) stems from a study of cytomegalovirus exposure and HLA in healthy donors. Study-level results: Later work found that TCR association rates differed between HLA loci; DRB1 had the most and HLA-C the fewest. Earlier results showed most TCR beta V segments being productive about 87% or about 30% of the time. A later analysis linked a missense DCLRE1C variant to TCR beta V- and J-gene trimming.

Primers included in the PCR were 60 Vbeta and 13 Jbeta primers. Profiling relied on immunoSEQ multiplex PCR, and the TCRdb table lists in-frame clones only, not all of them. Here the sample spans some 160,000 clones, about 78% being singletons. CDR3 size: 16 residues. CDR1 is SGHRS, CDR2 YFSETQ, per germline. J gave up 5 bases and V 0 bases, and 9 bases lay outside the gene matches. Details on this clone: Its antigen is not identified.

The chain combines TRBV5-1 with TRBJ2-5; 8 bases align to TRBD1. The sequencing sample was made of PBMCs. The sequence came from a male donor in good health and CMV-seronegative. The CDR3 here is CASSLGGQGDYETQYF. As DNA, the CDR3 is TGCGCCAGCAGCTTGGGAGGACAGGGAGATTATGAGACCCAGTACTTC.